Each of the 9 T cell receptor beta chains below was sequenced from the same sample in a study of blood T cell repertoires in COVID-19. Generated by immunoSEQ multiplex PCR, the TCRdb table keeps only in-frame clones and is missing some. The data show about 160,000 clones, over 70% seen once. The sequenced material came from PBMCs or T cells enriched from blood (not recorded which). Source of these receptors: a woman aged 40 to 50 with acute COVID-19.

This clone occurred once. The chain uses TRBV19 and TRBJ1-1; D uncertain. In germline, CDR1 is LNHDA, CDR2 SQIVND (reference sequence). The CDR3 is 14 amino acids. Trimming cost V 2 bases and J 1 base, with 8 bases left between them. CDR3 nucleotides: TGTGCCAGTAGTATACCGGCGGCGAACACTGAAGCTTTCTTT. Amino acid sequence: CASSIPAANTEAFF.

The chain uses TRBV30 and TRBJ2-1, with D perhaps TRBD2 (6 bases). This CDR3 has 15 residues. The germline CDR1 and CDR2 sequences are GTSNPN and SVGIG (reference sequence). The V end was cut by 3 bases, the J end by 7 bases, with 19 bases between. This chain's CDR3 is CAWRRIGSGHNEQFF. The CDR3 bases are TGTGCCTGGAGGAGGATCGGGAGTGGTCATAATGAGCAGTTCTTC.

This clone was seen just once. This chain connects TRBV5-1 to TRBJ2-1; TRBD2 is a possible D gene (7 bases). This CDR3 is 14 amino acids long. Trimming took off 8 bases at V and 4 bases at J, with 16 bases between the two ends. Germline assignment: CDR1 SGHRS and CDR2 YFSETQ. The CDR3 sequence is CASSGEGRYNEQFF. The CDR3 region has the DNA TGCGCCAGTTCAGGGGAGGGCCGGTACAATGAGCAGTTCTTC.

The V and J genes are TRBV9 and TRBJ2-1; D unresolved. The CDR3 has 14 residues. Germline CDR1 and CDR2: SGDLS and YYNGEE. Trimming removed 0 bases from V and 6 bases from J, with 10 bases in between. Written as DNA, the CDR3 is TGTGCCAGCAGCGTAGATGGTAGAGCCAATGAGCAGTTCTTC. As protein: CASSVDGRANEQFF. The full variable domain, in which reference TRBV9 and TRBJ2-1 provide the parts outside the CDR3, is DSGVTQTPKHLITATGQRVTLRCSPRSGDLSVYWYQQSLDQGLQFLIQYYNGEERAKGNILERFSAQQFPDLHSELNLSSLELGDSALYFCASSVDGRANEQFFGPGTRLTVL.

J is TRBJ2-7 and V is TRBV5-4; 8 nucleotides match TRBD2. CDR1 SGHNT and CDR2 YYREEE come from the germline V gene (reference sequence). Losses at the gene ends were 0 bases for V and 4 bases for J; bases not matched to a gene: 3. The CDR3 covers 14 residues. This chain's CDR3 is CASSLDGRVYEQYF. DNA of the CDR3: TGTGCCAGCAGCTTGGACGGGAGGGTGTACGAGCAGTACTTC.

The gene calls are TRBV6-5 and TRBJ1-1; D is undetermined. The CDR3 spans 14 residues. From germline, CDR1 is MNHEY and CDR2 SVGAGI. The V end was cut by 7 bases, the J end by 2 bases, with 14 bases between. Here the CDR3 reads CASKNLAANTEAFF. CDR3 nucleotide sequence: TGTGCCAGCAAAAACCTGGCGGCAAACACTGAAGCTTTCTTT.

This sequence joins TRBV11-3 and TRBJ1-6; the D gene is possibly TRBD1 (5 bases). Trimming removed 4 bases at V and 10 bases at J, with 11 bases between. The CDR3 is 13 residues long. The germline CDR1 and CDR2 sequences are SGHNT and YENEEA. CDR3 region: CASSSLRGSPLHF. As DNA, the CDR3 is TGTGCCAGCAGCTCCCTAAGGGGCTCACCCCTCCACTTT.

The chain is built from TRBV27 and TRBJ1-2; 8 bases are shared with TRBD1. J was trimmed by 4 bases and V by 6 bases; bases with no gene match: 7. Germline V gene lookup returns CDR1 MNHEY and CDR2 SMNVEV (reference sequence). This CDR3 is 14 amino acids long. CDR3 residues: CASRLAGTGYGYTF. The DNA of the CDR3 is TGTGCCAGCAGGCTCGCCGGGACAGGCTATGGCTACACCTTC.

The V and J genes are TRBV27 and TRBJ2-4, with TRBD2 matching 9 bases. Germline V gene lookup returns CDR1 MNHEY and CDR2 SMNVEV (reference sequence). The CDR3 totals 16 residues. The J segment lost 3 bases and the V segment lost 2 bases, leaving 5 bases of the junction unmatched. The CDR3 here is CASSLVAGEGKNIQYF. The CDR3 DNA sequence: TGTGCCAGCAGTTTAGTAGCGGGAGAAGGCAAAAACATTCAGTACTTC.